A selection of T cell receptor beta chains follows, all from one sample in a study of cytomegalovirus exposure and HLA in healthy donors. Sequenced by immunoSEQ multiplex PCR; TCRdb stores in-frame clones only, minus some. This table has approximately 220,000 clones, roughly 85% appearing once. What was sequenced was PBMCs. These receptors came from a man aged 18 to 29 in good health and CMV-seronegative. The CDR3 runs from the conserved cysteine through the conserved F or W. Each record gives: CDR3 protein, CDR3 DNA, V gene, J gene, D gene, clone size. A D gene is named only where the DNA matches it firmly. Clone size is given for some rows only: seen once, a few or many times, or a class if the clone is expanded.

cdr3_aa: CASSFGQGNTEAFF; cdr3_nt: TGTGCCAGCAGCTTCGGACAGGGGAACACTGAAGCTTTCTTT; v_call: TRBV7-2; j_call: TRBJ1-1; d_call: TRBD1; clone_size: .
cdr3_aa: CASSLGQQNIQYF; cdr3_nt: TGTGCCAGCAGCCTTGGACAGCAAAACATTCAGTACTTC; v_call: TRBV6-1; j_call: TRBJ2-4; d_call: .; clone_size: .
cdr3_aa: CASSGAGNTEAFF; cdr3_nt: TGTGCCAGCAGTGGCGCAGGGAACACTGAAGCTTTCTTT; v_call: TRBV25-1; j_call: TRBJ1-1; d_call: .; clone_size: .
cdr3_aa: CASSPTWTGALAKNIQYF; cdr3_nt: TGTGCCAGCAGCCCTACATGGACAGGGGCTCTAGCCAAAAACATTCAGTACTTC; v_call: TRBV7-9; j_call: TRBJ2-4; d_call: TRBD1; clone_size: once
cdr3_aa: CASRLKLGYTF; cdr3_nt: TGTGCCAGCAGGCTAAAATTGGGCTACACCTTC; v_call: TRBV7-3; j_call: TRBJ1-2; d_call: .; clone_size: .
cdr3_aa: CASSRRQGNTDTQYF; cdr3_nt: TGTGCCAGCAGCAGAAGACAGGGGAACACAGATACGCAGTATTTT; v_call: TRBV5-6; j_call: TRBJ2-3; d_call: TRBD1; clone_size: once
cdr3_aa: CASSTDRVDYGYTF; cdr3_nt: TGTGCCAGCTCAACCGACAGGGTAGACTATGGCTACACCTTC; v_call: TRBV18; j_call: TRBJ1-2; d_call: TRBD1; clone_size: .
cdr3_aa: CASSSLESSGANVLTF; cdr3_nt: TGTGCCAGCAGCTCGTTGGAGTCCTCTGGGGCCAACGTCCTGACTTTC; v_call: TRBV5-6; j_call: TRBJ2-6; d_call: .; clone_size: .
cdr3_aa: CASSLQGSNTEAFF; cdr3_nt: TGTGCCAGCAGCTTACAGGGGTCGAACACTGAAGCTTTCTTT; v_call: TRBV11-2; j_call: TRBJ1-1; d_call: .; clone_size: .
cdr3_aa: CASSAGYSTDTQYF; cdr3_nt: TGTGCCAGCAGCGCAGGGTATAGCACAGATACGCAGTATTTT; v_call: TRBV9; j_call: TRBJ2-3; d_call: .; clone_size: .
cdr3_aa: CASSFIGGPDTQYF; cdr3_nt: TGTGCCAGCAGCTTCATCGGGGGTCCAGATACGCAGTATTTT; v_call: TRBV7-3; j_call: TRBJ2-3; d_call: .; clone_size: .
cdr3_aa: CASSLTDTQYF; cdr3_nt: TGTGCCAGCAGCCTCACAGATACGCAGTATTTT; v_call: TRBV9; j_call: TRBJ2-3; d_call: .; clone_size: .
cdr3_aa: CASSSKTSSIYNEQFF; cdr3_nt: TGTGCCAGCAGCTCTAAGACTAGTTCGATTTACAATGAGCAGTTCTTC; v_call: TRBV5-6; j_call: TRBJ2-1; d_call: .; clone_size: .
cdr3_aa: CASSRDSGSGETQYF; cdr3_nt: TGTGCCAGCAGCCGGGATAGCGGGAGCGGAGAGACCCAGTACTTC; v_call: TRBV11-2; j_call: TRBJ2-5; d_call: TRBD2; clone_size: .
cdr3_aa: CASSLGQGVTYEQYF; cdr3_nt: TGTGCCAGCAGCCTCGGACAGGGCGTGACCTACGAGCAGTACTTC; v_call: TRBV7-2; j_call: TRBJ2-7; d_call: TRBD1; clone_size: .
cdr3_aa: CATSRFLQGDGNTIYF; cdr3_nt: TGTGCCACCAGCAGGTTCCTCCAGGGCGACGGAAACACCATATATTTT; v_call: TRBV15; j_call: TRBJ1-3; d_call: .; clone_size: .
cdr3_aa: CASSPGAPLNTEAFF; cdr3_nt: TGTGCCAGCAGCCCAGGGGCGCCCCTGAACACTGAAGCTTTCTTT; v_call: TRBV28; j_call: TRBJ1-1; d_call: .; clone_size: .
cdr3_aa: CASSLVSGGYLSTDTQYF; cdr3_nt: TGTGCCAGCAGCTTAGTGAGCGGGGGGTACTTAAGCACAGATACGCAGTATTTT; v_call: TRBV11-2; j_call: TRBJ2-3; d_call: TRBD2; clone_size: .
cdr3_aa: CSARGGGPNTGELFF; cdr3_nt: TGCAGCGCCCGAGGTGGAGGACCGAACACCGGGGAGCTGTTTTTT; v_call: TRBV29-1; j_call: TRBJ2-2; d_call: .; clone_size: .
cdr3_aa: CASRAEAQYF; cdr3_nt: TGTGCCAGCAGGGCAGAGGCGCAGTATTTT; v_call: TRBV2; j_call: TRBJ2-3; d_call: .; clone_size: .
cdr3_aa: CASSYSGTASGANVLTF; cdr3_nt: TGTGCCAGCAGTTACTCCGGGACAGCCTCTGGGGCCAACGTCCTGACTTTC; v_call: TRBV28; j_call: TRBJ2-6; d_call: TRBD1; clone_size: .
cdr3_aa: CASSRGGQETQYF; cdr3_nt: TGTGCCAGCAGCCGAGGCGGTCAAGAGACCCAGTACTTC; v_call: TRBV14; j_call: TRBJ2-5; d_call: .; clone_size: .
cdr3_aa: CASSYSPDTDTQYF; cdr3_nt: TGTGCCAGCAGTTACTCCCCAGACACAGATACGCAGTATTTT; v_call: TRBV6-5; j_call: TRBJ2-3; d_call: .; clone_size: .
cdr3_aa: CASSEPRGGGASYNEQFF; cdr3_nt: TGTGCCAGCAGTGAACCCCGGGGGGGTGGGGCTAGCTACAATGAGCAGTTCTTC; v_call: TRBV25-1; j_call: TRBJ2-1; d_call: TRBD2; clone_size: .
cdr3_aa: CASSIVSQGLQETQYF; cdr3_nt: TGTGCCAGTAGTATAGTATCACAGGGCCTCCAAGAGACCCAGTACTTC; v_call: TRBV19; j_call: TRBJ2-5; d_call: .; clone_size: once
cdr3_aa: CASSPPGTSGYNEQFF; cdr3_nt: TGTGCCAGCAGCCCGCCCGGGACTAGCGGTTACAATGAGCAGTTCTTC; v_call: TRBV7-9; j_call: TRBJ2-1; d_call: TRBD2; clone_size: .
cdr3_aa: CASSHRLAGGRDTQYF; cdr3_nt: TGTGCCAGTAGTCACCGACTAGCGGGGGGAAGAGATACGCAGTATTTT; v_call: TRBV19; j_call: TRBJ2-3; d_call: TRBD2; clone_size: once
cdr3_aa: CASSSGGLARETQYF; cdr3_nt: TGTGCCAGCAGTTCTGGGGGCTTGGCGCGGGAGACCCAGTACTTC; v_call: TRBV27; j_call: TRBJ2-5; d_call: .; clone_size: .
cdr3_aa: CASSPRLGGYTF; cdr3_nt: TGTGCCAGTAGTCCCCGACTAGGTGGCTACACCTTC; v_call: TRBV19; j_call: TRBJ1-2; d_call: .; clone_size: .
cdr3_aa: CASSLTSGTGTDTQYF; cdr3_nt: TGCGCCAGCAGCTTGACTAGCGGGACCGGCACAGATACGCAGTATTTT; v_call: TRBV5-1; j_call: TRBJ2-3; d_call: TRBD2; clone_size: few
cdr3_aa: CASTQPGLAYEQYF; cdr3_nt: TGTGCCAGCACTCAACCGGGACTAGCGTACGAGCAGTACTTC; v_call: TRBV6-4; j_call: TRBJ2-7; d_call: TRBD2; clone_size: .
cdr3_aa: CASSYSTWTGAYEQYF; cdr3_nt: TGTGCCAGCAGTTACTCGACCTGGACGGGAGCCTACGAGCAGTACTTC; v_call: TRBV6-5; j_call: TRBJ2-7; d_call: .; clone_size: once
cdr3_aa: CASSFLGTGSGYTF; cdr3_nt: TGTGCCAGCAGTTTTTTAGGGACAGGGAGCGGCTACACCTTC; v_call: TRBV27; j_call: TRBJ1-2; d_call: TRBD1; clone_size: .
cdr3_aa: CASSVKAGGSEQFF; cdr3_nt: TGTGCCAGCAGCGTAAAAGCGGGAGGGTCTGAGCAGTTCTTC; v_call: TRBV9; j_call: TRBJ2-1; d_call: TRBD2; clone_size: .
cdr3_aa: CASMSGGFENQPQHF; cdr3_nt: TGTGCCAGTATGTCAGGGGGCTTTGAAAATCAGCCCCAGCATTTT; v_call: TRBV19; j_call: TRBJ1-5; d_call: TRBD1; clone_size: .
cdr3_aa: CASSSSGTNPSSEQYF; cdr3_nt: TGTGCCAGCAGCTCTTCCGGGACTAACCCCTCCTCCGAGCAGTACTTC; v_call: TRBV5-4; j_call: TRBJ2-7; d_call: TRBD2; clone_size: .
cdr3_aa: CASSASSYEQYF; cdr3_nt: TGTGCCAGCAGCGCCAGCTCCTACGAGCAGTACTTC; v_call: TRBV11-3; j_call: TRBJ2-7; d_call: .; clone_size: .
cdr3_aa: CASSTPGADTQYF; cdr3_nt: TGTGCCAGTAGTACCCCAGGGGCAGATACGCAGTATTTT; v_call: TRBV19; j_call: TRBJ2-3; d_call: .; clone_size: .
cdr3_aa: CASSWLAESSYEQYF; cdr3_nt: TGTGCCAGCAGCTGGCTAGCGGAGAGCTCCTACGAGCAGTACTTC; v_call: TRBV7-2; j_call: TRBJ2-7; d_call: TRBD2; clone_size: .
cdr3_aa: CASSLPGTSGTYEQYF; cdr3_nt: TGTGCCAGCAGCCTTCCCGGGACTAGCGGGACCTACGAGCAGTACTTC; v_call: TRBV7-9; j_call: TRBJ2-7; d_call: TRBD2; clone_size: .
cdr3_aa: CSVEGRTGELFF; cdr3_nt: TGCAGCGTTGAAGGTCGCACCGGGGAGCTGTTTTTT; v_call: TRBV29-1; j_call: TRBJ2-2; d_call: .; clone_size: .
cdr3_aa: CASSRDWTADSYEQYF; cdr3_nt: TGTGCCAGCAGCCGAGACTGGACAGCGGACTCCTACGAGCAGTACTTC; v_call: TRBV11-3; j_call: TRBJ2-7; d_call: .; clone_size: .
cdr3_aa: CASSLLSPGTGANVLTF; cdr3_nt: TGTGCCAGCAGTTTACTTTCCCCAGGGACTGGGGCCAACGTCCTGACTTTC; v_call: TRBV27; j_call: TRBJ2-6; d_call: .; clone_size: .
cdr3_aa: CASSFSSGGVNEQFF; cdr3_nt: TGTGCCAGCAGCTTTTCTAGCGGGGGGGTTAATGAGCAGTTCTTC; v_call: TRBV11-3; j_call: TRBJ2-1; d_call: TRBD2; clone_size: .
cdr3_aa: CASSWDRAYGYTF; cdr3_nt: TGTGCCAGCAGCTGGGACAGAGCGTATGGCTACACCTTC; v_call: TRBV5-6; j_call: TRBJ1-2; d_call: TRBD1; clone_size: .
cdr3_aa: CASSQPGGFGEKLFF; cdr3_nt: TGTGCCAGCAGCCAACCAGGGGGATTCGGTGAAAAACTGTTTTTT; v_call: TRBV4-2; j_call: TRBJ1-4; d_call: TRBD1; clone_size: .
cdr3_aa: CASSQDLGRGYGYTF; cdr3_nt: TGCGCCAGCAGCCAAGACCTCGGCAGGGGGTATGGCTACACCTTC; v_call: TRBV4-1; j_call: TRBJ1-2; d_call: TRBD1; clone_size: .
cdr3_aa: CASSYAQYEQYF; cdr3_nt: TGTGCCAGCAGCTATGCACAGTACGAGCAGTACTTC; v_call: TRBV7-8; j_call: TRBJ2-7; d_call: .; clone_size: .